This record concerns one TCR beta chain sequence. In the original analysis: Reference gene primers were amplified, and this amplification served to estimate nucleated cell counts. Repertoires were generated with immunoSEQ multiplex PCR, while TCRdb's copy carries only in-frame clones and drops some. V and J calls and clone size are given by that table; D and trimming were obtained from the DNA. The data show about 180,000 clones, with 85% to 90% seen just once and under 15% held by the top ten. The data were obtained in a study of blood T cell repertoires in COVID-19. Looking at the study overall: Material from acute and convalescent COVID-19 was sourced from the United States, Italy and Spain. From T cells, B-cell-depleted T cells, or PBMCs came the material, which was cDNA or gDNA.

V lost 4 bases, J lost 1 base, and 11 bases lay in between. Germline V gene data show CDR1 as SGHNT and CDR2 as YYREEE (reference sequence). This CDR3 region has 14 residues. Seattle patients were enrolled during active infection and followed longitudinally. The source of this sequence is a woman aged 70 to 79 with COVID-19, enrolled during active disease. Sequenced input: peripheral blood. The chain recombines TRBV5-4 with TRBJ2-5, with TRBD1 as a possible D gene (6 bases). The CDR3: CASSARGIQETQYF. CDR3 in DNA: TGTGCCAGCAGCGCTAGGGGGATCCAAGAGACCCAGTACTTC.